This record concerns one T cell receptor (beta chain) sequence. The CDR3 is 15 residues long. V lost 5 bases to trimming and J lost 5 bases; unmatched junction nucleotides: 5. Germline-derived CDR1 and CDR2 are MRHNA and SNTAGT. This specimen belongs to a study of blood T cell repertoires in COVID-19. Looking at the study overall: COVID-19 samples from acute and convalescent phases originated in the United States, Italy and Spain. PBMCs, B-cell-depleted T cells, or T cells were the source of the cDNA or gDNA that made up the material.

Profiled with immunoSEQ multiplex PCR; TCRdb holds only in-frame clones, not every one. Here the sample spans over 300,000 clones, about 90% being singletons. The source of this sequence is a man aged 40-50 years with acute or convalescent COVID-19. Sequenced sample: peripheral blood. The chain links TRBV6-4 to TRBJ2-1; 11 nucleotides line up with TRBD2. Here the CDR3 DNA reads TGTGCCAGCAGTACCGGGACTAGCGGCAACAATGAGCAGTTCTTC. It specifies CASSTGTSGNNEQFF.